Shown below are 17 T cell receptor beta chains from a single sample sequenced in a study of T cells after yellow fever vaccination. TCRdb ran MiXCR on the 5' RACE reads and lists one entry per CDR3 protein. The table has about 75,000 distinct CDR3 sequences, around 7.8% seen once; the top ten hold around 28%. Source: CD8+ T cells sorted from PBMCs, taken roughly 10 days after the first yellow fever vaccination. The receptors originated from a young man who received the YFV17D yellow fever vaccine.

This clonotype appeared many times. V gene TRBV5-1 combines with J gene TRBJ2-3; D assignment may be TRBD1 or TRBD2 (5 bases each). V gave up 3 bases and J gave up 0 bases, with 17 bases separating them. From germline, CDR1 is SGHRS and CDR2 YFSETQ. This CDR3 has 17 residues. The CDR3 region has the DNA TGCGCCAGCAGCTCGGGGTTCCGGGACCGCAGCACAGATACGCAGTATTTT. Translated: CASSSGFRDRSTDTQYF.

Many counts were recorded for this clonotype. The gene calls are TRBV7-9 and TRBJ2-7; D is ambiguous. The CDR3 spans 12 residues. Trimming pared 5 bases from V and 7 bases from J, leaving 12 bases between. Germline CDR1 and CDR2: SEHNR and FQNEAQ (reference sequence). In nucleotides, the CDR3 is TGTGCCAGCAGCCCGGGTAGCAGTGAGCAGTACTTC. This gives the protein CASSPGSSEQYF. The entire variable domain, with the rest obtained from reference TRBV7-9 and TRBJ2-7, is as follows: DTGVSQNPRHKITKRGQNVTFRCDPISEHNRLYWYRQTLGQGPEFLTYFQNEAQLEKSRLLSDRFSAERPKGSFSTLEIQRTEQGDSAMYLCASSPGSSEQYFGPGTRLTVT.

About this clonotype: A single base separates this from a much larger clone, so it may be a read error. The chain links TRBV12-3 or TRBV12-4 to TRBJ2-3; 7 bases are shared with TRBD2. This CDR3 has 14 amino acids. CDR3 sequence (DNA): TGTACCAGCGGATCCGGACTAGGCACAGATACGCAGTATTTT. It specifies CTSGSGLGTDTQYF.

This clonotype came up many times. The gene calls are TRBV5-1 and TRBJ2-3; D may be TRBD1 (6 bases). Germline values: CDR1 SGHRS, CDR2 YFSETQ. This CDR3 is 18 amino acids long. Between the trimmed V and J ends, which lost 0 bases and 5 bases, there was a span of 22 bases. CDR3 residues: CASSLVPGTRGSEDTQYF. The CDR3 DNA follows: TGCGCCAGCAGCTTGGTCCCGGGTACCAGGGGTTCTGAAGATACGCAGTATTTT.

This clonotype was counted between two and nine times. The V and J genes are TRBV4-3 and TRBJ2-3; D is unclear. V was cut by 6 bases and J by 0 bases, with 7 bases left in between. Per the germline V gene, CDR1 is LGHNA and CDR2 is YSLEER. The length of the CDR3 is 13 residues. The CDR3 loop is CASRAKSTDTQYF. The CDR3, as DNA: TGCGCCAGCAGGGCGAAGAGCACAGATACGCAGTATTTT.

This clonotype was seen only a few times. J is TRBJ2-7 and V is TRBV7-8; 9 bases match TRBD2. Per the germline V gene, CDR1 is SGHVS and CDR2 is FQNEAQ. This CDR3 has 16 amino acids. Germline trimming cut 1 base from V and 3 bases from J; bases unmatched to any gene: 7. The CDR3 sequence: CASSLGRAGGYYEQYF. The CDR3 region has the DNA TGTGCCAGCAGCTTAGGAAGAGCGGGGGGTTACTACGAGCAGTACTTC.

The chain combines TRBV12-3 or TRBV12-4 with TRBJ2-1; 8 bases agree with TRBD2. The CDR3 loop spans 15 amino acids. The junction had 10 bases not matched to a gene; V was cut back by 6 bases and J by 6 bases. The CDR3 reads CASSPARTSGNEQFF. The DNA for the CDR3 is TGTGCCAGCAGCCCCGCTAGAACTAGCGGCAATGAGCAGTTCTTC.

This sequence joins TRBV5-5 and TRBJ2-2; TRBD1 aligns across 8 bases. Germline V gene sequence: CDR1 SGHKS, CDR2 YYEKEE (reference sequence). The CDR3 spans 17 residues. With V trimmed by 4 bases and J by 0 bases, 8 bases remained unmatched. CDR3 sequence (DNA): TGTGCCAGCAGCGGGGGGACAGGATCCCCGAACACCGGGGAGCTGTTTTTT. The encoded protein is CASSGGTGSPNTGELFF. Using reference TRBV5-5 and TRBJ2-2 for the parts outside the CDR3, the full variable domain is DAGVTQSPTHLIKTRGQQVTLRCSPISGHKSVSWYQQVLGQGPQFIFQYYEKEERGRGNFPDRFSARQFPNYSSELNVNALLLGDSALYLCASSGGTGSPNTGELFFGEGSRLTVL.

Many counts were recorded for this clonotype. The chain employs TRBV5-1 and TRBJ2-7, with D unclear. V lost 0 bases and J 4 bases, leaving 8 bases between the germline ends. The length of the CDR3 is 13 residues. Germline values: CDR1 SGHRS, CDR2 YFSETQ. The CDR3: CASSLELLYEQYF. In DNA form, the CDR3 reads TGCGCCAGCAGCTTGGAACTGCTATACGAGCAGTACTTC.

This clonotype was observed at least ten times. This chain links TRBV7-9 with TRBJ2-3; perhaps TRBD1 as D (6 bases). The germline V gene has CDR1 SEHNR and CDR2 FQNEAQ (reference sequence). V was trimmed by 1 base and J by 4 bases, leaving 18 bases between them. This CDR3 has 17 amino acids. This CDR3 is CASSLVWQGSSPDTQYF. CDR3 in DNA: TGTGCCAGCAGCTTAGTGTGGCAGGGGAGTTCTCCAGATACGCAGTATTTT.

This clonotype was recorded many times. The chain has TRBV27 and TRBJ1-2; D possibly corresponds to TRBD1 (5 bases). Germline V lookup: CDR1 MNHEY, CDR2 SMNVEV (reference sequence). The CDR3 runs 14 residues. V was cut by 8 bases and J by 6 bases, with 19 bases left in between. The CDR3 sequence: CASSPLMGGDGYTF. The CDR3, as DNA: TGTGCCAGCTCGCCTCTTATGGGGGGGGATGGCTACACCTTC.

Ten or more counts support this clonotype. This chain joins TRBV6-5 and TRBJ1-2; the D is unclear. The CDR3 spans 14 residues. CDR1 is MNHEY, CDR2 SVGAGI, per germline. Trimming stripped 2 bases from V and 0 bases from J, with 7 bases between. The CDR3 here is CASSYIGANYGYTF. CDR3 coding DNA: TGTGCCAGCAGTTACATTGGCGCTAACTATGGCTACACCTTC.

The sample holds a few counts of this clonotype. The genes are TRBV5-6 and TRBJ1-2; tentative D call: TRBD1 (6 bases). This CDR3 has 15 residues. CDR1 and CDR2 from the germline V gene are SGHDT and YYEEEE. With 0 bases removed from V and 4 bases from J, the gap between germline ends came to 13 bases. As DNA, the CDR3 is TGTGCCAGCAGCTTGGCCGGGGGGCCGGTCTATGGCTACACCTTC. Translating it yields CASSLAGGPVYGYTF.

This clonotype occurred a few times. The CDR3 is CASSLGVRKHGELFF. CDR3 in DNA: TGTGCCAGCAGCTTAGGTGTTCGGAAGCACGGGGAGCTGTTTTTT. V is TRBV7-9 and J is TRBJ2-2; D gene unclear. In germline, CDR1 is SEHNR, CDR2 FQNEAQ (reference sequence). The CDR3 has 15 amino acids. V was shortened by 1 base and J by 7 bases, with 13 bases between the two germline ends.

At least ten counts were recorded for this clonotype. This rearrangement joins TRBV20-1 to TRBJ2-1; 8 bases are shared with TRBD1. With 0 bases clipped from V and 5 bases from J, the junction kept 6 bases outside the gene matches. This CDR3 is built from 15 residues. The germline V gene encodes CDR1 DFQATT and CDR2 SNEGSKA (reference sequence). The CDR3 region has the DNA TGCAGTGCTAGAGAGATGGGACAGGTAAACAATGAGCAGTTCTTC. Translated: CSAREMGQVNNEQFF.

This CDR3 is CAWSVLGENQPQHF. The CDR3 DNA sequence: TGTGCCTGGAGTGTACTAGGGGAAAATCAGCCCCAGCATTTT. This chain links TRBV30 with TRBJ1-5; D may be TRBD1 (5 bases). The V and J ends lost 0 bases and 4 bases respectively, with 10 bases between them. Germline values: CDR1 GTSNPN, CDR2 SVGIG (reference sequence). This CDR3 comprises 14 residues.

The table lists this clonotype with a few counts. CDR3 sequence: CASSEVSLRSYNEQFF. Here the CDR3 DNA reads TGTGCCAGCAGTGAAGTTAGCTTACGCTCCTACAATGAGCAGTTCTTC. J is TRBJ2-1 and V is TRBV6-1; no definite D call. The CDR3 totals 16 residues. Deletions cut 1 base from V and 0 bases from J, with 10 bases between. CDR1 MNHNS and CDR2 SASEGT come from the germline V gene.